The clone carrying this T cell receptor (beta chain) was counted once. The data originate from a study of blood T cell repertoires in COVID-19. Study-wide context: The United States, Italy and Spain supplied acute and convalescent COVID-19 samples. The analysed material was cDNA or gDNA that came from T cells, B-cell-depleted T cells, or PBMCs.

Patients of the Seattle cohort, enrolled during active infection, were followed longitudinally. CDR1 is LGHDT, CDR2 YNNKEL, per germline (reference sequence). The ends were cut back, 3 bases at V and 4 bases at J, with 12 bases in the middle. The CDR3 covers 14 residues. In the original processing: The authors estimated nucleated cell counts from reference gene primer amplification. Measured with immunoSEQ multiplex PCR; TCRdb has only the in-frame clones, and not every one. From that table come the V and J calls and clone size; the DNA was used to work out D and trimming. The sample carries 300,000 to 400,000 clones, around 87% recorded once.

The material sequenced was peripheral blood. The chain carries TRBV3-1 (or the pseudogene TRBV3-2) and TRBJ1-1; D unclear. This receptor was taken from a woman aged 45-65 years with COVID-19, enrolled during active disease. Here the CDR3 reads CASSQFRGGTEAFF. The CDR3 bases are TGTGCCAGCAGCCAGTTTAGAGGTGGCACTGAAGCTTTCTTT.